One and the same sample provided the 5 T cell receptor beta chains below, sequenced in a study of blood T cell repertoires in COVID-19. TCRdb's copy holds only in-frame clones and misses some; the assay was immunoSEQ multiplex PCR. The sample shows around 290,000 clones, 75% to 95% of them seen only once. Sample: PBMCs or T cells enriched from blood (not recorded which). The source is a woman in her thirties who had recovered from COVID-19.

The V call is TRBV9, the J call TRBJ2-2; no definite D call. Deletions cut 5 bases from V and 1 base from J, with 12 bases between. CDR3 length: 15 residues. CDR1 SGDLS and CDR2 YYNGEE come from the germline V gene. The CDR3 DNA reads TGTGCCAGCAGTGGAGACCCGGGGAACACCGGGGAGCTGTTTTTT. Its translation: CASSGDPGNTGELFF.

This chain links TRBV29-1 with TRBJ1-1; 11 bases align to TRBD1. The CDR3 has 13 residues. Germline CDR1 reads SQVTM; CDR2 reads ANQGSEA. V lost 7 bases and J lost 5; bases outside the gene matches: 6. The chain's CDR3 is CSGTGGASTEAFF. The CDR3 coding sequence is TGCAGCGGGACAGGGGGCGCTTCGACTGAAGCTTTCTTT.

The chain employs TRBV27 and TRBJ1-6; D may be TRBD1 (6 bases). The CDR3 length is 16 residues. The V end lost 2 bases, the J end lost 7 bases, and 15 bases lay between the germline ends. CDR1 is MNHEY, CDR2 SMNVEV, per germline (reference sequence). The CDR3: CASSLRPGQNNSPLHF. CDR3 sequence (DNA): TGTGCCAGCAGTTTAAGGCCCGGACAGAACAATTCACCCCTCCACTTT.

The chain joins TRBV28 to TRBJ1-2; D remains unclear. From germline, CDR1 is MDHEN and CDR2 SYDVKM. This CDR3 has 12 residues. V was pared by 3 bases and J by 5 bases, with 7 bases between. The CDR3 is CASSFMEYGYTF. CDR3 nucleotide sequence: TGTGCCAGCAGTTTTATGGAGTATGGCTACACCTTC.

This CDR3 is CASSLAPSGGQSEAFF. The CDR3 DNA reads as TGTGCCAGCAGCTTAGCCCCCTCCGGGGGACAGAGTGAAGCTTTCTTT. The chain joins TRBV7-3 to TRBJ1-1; 7 bases match TRBD1. The CDR3 is 16 amino acids. With 2 bases clipped from V and 7 bases from J, the junction kept 13 bases outside the gene matches. Germline V gene data show CDR1 as SGHTA and CDR2 as FQGTGA.